Listed here are 30 T cell receptor beta chains from one sample, sequenced in a study of T-cell reconstitution after alpha-beta-depleted transplantation in children. Using unique molecular identifiers, the investigators prepared the TCRbeta library. In TCRdb, the PCR reads were re-called with MiXCR into one record per CDR3 protein. This table has 90,000 to 100,000 distinct CDR3 sequences, 10% to 15% appearing once. Source: PBMCs from the stem cell graft donor, taken from the stem cell graft. The receptor source for this set is a human donor who donated a stem cell graft to a child with inherited bone marrow failure.

This clonotype was counted at least ten times. This chain links TRBV28 with TRBJ2-7, with 7 positions matching TRBD1. Germline CDR1 and CDR2: MDHEN and SYDVKM. Trimming took 4 bases from V and 4 from J; bases not matched to a gene: 10. CDR3 size: 15 residues. CDR3: CASSSPTGYLYEQYF. CDR3 nucleotides: TGTGCCAGCAGTTCCCCGACAGGGTATCTGTACGAGCAGTACTTC. Drawing the rest from reference TRBV28 and TRBJ2-7, the complete variable domain is DVKVTQSSRYLVKRTGEKVFLECVQDMDHENMFWYRQDPGLGLRLIYFSYDVKMKEKGDIPEGYSVSREKKERFSLILESASTNQTSMYLCASSSPTGYLYEQYFGPGTRLTVT.

This sequence joins TRBV5-4 and TRBJ2-3, with D perhaps being TRBD1 or TRBD2 (7 bases each). In germline, CDR1 is SGHNT, CDR2 YYREEE (reference sequence). This CDR3 region has 14 residues. Trimming left V 4 bases short and J 6 bases short, with 15 bases between. The DNA of the CDR3 is TGTGCCAGCAGCCGGGACAGCGGGACGGATACGCAGTATTTT. It encodes CASSRDSGTDTQYF. The full variable domain, completed using reference TRBV5-4 and TRBJ2-3, is ETGVTQSPTHLIKTRGQQVTLRCSSQSGHNTVSWYQQALGQGPQFIFQYYREEENGRGNFPPRFSGLQFPNYSSELNVNALELDDSALYLCASSRDSGTDTQYFGPGTRLTVL.

In its sample, this clonotype was seen many times. The V and J genes are TRBV18 and TRBJ1-3; D uncertain. V was clipped by 8 bases and J by 0 bases, with 14 bases between them. Germline V gives CDR1 KGHSH, CDR2 LQKENI. The CDR3 contains 15 residues. CDR3: CASDLGGPSGNTIYF. The CDR3 bases are TGTGCCAGCGACCTTGGCGGACCCTCTGGAAACACCATATATTTT. The whole variable domain, remainder taken from reference TRBV18 and TRBJ1-3, is NAGVMQNPRHLVRRRGQEARLRCSPMKGHSHVYWYRQLPEEGLKFMVYLQKENIIDESGMPKERFSAEFPKEGPSILRIQQVVRGDSAAYFCASDLGGPSGNTIYFGEGSWLTVV.

This clonotype appeared many times. The chain is built from TRBV5-6 and TRBJ1-4; 8 positions agree with TRBD1. This CDR3 comprises 12 residues. After removal of 5 bases from V and 14 bases from J, the junction contained 8 bases not matched to a gene. Germline V CDR1 and CDR2: SGHDT, YYEEEE. The CDR3 region has the DNA TGTGCCAGCAGTGAAGGAACAGGGGGGCTGTTTTTT. This codes for CASSEGTGGLFF.

This clonotype occurred many times. The chain joins TRBV20-1 to TRBJ2-5; 7 nucleotides line up with TRBD1. The CDR3 loop spans 13 amino acids. Germline V gene sequence: CDR1 DFQATT, CDR2 SNEGSKA (reference sequence). The J segment lost 5 bases and the V segment lost 3 bases, leaving 6 bases of the junction unmatched. The CDR3 loop is CSASGRGLETQYF. In nucleotides, the CDR3 is TGCAGTGCTAGCGGCAGGGGGTTGGAGACCCAGTACTTC.

This clonotype was detected many times. The chain uses TRBV10-3 and TRBJ2-1; TRBD2 agrees at 10 bases. Germline lookup yields CDR1 ENHRY and CDR2 SYGVKD. There are 15 residues in the CDR3. V dropped 6 bases and J dropped 2; count of bases not matched to a gene: 4. This chain's CDR3 is CAIRDTSGAYNEQFF. The DNA of the CDR3 is TGTGCCATCAGGGATACTAGCGGGGCCTACAATGAGCAGTTCTTC.

The V gene is TRBV4-1, the J gene TRBJ1-1; the D is unclear. Between the trimmed V and J ends, which lost 1 base and 0 bases, there was a span of 9 bases. The CDR3 is 15 amino acids. Germline V gives CDR1 MGHRA, CDR2 YSYEKL. CDR3 loop: CASSQGPRLNTEAFF. The DNA of the CDR3 is TGCGCCAGCAGCCAAGGCCCGCGGTTGAACACTGAAGCTTTCTTT.

This clonotype was counted ten times or more. V is TRBV9 and J is TRBJ2-1; TRBD2 might be the D (5 bases). V lost 0 bases to trimming and J lost 6 bases, with 10 bases between them. CDR1 SGDLS and CDR2 YYNGEE come from the germline V gene. CDR3 size: 14 residues. The CDR3 is CASSVEPTSNEQFF. CDR3 sequence (DNA): TGTGCCAGCAGCGTAGAGCCCACTAGCAATGAGCAGTTCTTC.

Turning to this clonotype: One end of the junction does not line up with germline, which may come from a read error. This sequence joins TRBV18 and TRBJ1-2; D is perhaps TRBD1 (6 bases). The CDR3 is made up of 15 amino acids. Per germline, CDR1 KGHSH and CDR2 LQKENI. This CDR3 is CASSPRAGDNYGHTF. The CDR3 DNA reads as TGTGCCAGCTCACCTCGCGCAGGGGACAACTATGGCCACACCTTC.

This clonotype was observed at least ten times. The chain uses TRBV7-3 and TRBJ1-1, with a possible D match to TRBD1 (5 bases). The CDR3 is 13 residues long. Germline V gives CDR1 SGHTA, CDR2 FQGTGA. With 5 bases removed from V and 5 bases from J, the gap between germline ends came to 12 bases. The CDR3 here is CASSQGGRTEAFF. DNA for the CDR3: TGTGCCAGCAGCCAGGGAGGTCGGACTGAAGCTTTCTTT.

The chain combines TRBV7-9 with TRBJ1-2; unclear D gene. This CDR3 contains 12 residues. Trimming removed 5 bases from V and 12 bases from J, with 16 bases in between. Germline V gene sequence: CDR1 SEHNR, CDR2 FQNEAQ (reference sequence). CDR3 region: CASSPRPSGNTF. The CDR3 DNA sequence: TGTGCCAGCAGCCCCAGGCCCAGCGGCAACACCTTC. Variable domain in full (rest from reference TRBV7-9 and TRBJ1-2): DTGVSQNPRHKITKRGQNVTFRCDPISEHNRLYWYRQTLGQGPEFLTYFQNEAQLEKSRLLSDRFSAERPKGSFSTLEIQRTEQGDSAMYLCASSPRPSGNTFGSGTRLTVV.

This clonotype has a count of ten or more. The chain uses TRBV5-1 and TRBJ2-1; possible D gene TRBD2, 6 bases. The germline V gene encodes CDR1 SGHRS and CDR2 YFSETQ. The CDR3 has 15 amino acids. Trimming stripped 4 bases from V and 7 bases from J, with 18 bases between. The CDR3: CASSQTSFYRNEQFF. CDR3 sequence (DNA): TGCGCCAGCAGCCAGACTAGTTTTTATCGAAATGAGCAGTTCTTC.

This clonotype was recorded many times. The CDR3 bases are TGTGCCAGCAGAGTTAGCGGGTCTTACAATGAGCAGTTCTTC. Amino acid sequence: CASRVSGSYNEQFF. J is TRBJ2-1 and V is TRBV2, with 7 positions matching TRBD2. After removal of 6 bases from V and 4 bases from J, the junction contained 6 bases not matched to a gene. In germline, CDR1 is SNHLY, CDR2 FYNNEI. There are 14 residues in the CDR3.

This clonotype was seen a handful of times. V gene TRBV3-1 combines with J gene TRBJ2-5, with D possibly TRBD2 on 5 matching bases. The CDR3 spans 13 residues. Germline CDR1 is LGHDT and CDR2 is YNNKEL (reference sequence). Trimming took 8 bases from V and 5 from J, leaving 15 bases between them. The CDR3 here is CASWARPGETQYF. In DNA, the CDR3 is TGTGCCAGCTGGGCACGGCCGGGGGAGACCCAGTACTTC.

There are many counts of this clonotype. The V call is TRBV13, the J call TRBJ2-5; 10 bases are a match to TRBD2. The CDR3 has 15 amino acids. The junction had 8 bases not matched to a gene; V was cut back by 5 bases and J by 5 bases. Per the germline V gene, CDR1 is PRHDT and CDR2 is FYEKMQ (reference sequence). In nucleotides, the CDR3 is TGTGCCAGCAGCGGAGGACTAGCGGTGACTGAGACCCAGTACTTC. It is translated as CASSGGLAVTETQYF.

This clonotype has ten or more counts. The gene calls are TRBV5-1 and TRBJ2-5, with D unclear. The CDR3 has 15 residues. Per germline, CDR1 SGHRS and CDR2 YFSETQ. V was clipped by 0 bases and J by 3 bases, with 12 bases between them. The CDR3 spells CASSLEFPEEETQYF. The CDR3 bases are TGCGCCAGCAGCTTGGAATTCCCAGAGGAAGAGACCCAGTACTTC.

This clonotype has at least ten counts. The CDR3 coding sequence is TGCAGTGCCTCCCCCGGGACGGTGAGTTCCTACAATGAGCAGTTCTTC. Protein product: CSASPGTVSSYNEQFF. The J gene is TRBJ2-1, the V gene TRBV20-1, with D possibly called TRBD1 or TRBD2 (5 bases each). The length of the CDR3 is 16 residues. Germline CDR1 reads DFQATT; CDR2 reads SNEGSKA (reference sequence). V shed 6 bases and J shed 1 base, with 19 bases lying between them.

This clonotype was detected many times. The chain combines TRBV24-1 with TRBJ2-2; D is ambiguous. The CDR3 covers 15 residues. The V gene's germline CDR1 is KGHDR and CDR2 SFDVKD. The V gene lost 1 base and the J gene lost 7 bases, with 12 bases spanning the gap. CDR3 DNA: TGTGCCACCAGTGATTTTAAGGACCTGGGCGGGGAGCTGTTTTTT. Translated: CATSDFKDLGGELFF.

This clonotype showed up many times. The chain has TRBV14 and TRBJ1-4; tentatively, D is TRBD1 (5 bases). V shed 4 bases and J shed 1 base, with 10 bases lying between them. CDR3 size: 15 residues. Germline V gives CDR1 SGHDN, CDR2 FVKESK. The CDR3 coding sequence is TGTGCCAGCAGCCCTCCAGGGTTAACTAATGAAAAACTGTTTTTT. It translates to CASSPPGLTNEKLFF.

Many counts were recorded for this clonotype. The chain has TRBV24-1 and TRBJ1-2; D is unresolved. The germline V gene has CDR1 KGHDR and CDR2 SFDVKD. CDR3 length equals 15 residues. The V end was cut by 4 bases, the J end by 3 bases, with 14 bases between. This chain's CDR3 is CATSEGEGFDYGYTF. The DNA for the CDR3 is TGTGCCACCAGTGAAGGAGAAGGGTTTGACTATGGCTACACCTTC.

This clonotype showed up many times. This chain links TRBV6-4 with TRBJ1-1, with 9 bases identical to TRBD1. After removal of 0 bases from V and 7 bases from J, the junction contained 15 bases not matched to a gene. This CDR3 contains 18 residues. Germline values: CDR1 MRHNA, CDR2 SNTAGT. CDR3 region: CASSDSGILQGAKIEAFF. As DNA, the CDR3 is TGTGCCAGCAGTGACTCTGGGATTTTACAGGGGGCGAAGATTGAAGCTTTCTTT.

The table lists this clonotype with many counts. This chain connects TRBV25-1 to TRBJ2-1; 9 bases match TRBD1. The CDR3 loop spans 15 amino acids. Germline lookup yields CDR1 MGHDK and CDR2 SYGVNS. J gave up 5 bases and V 6 bases, and 8 bases lay outside the gene matches. In DNA, the CDR3 is TGTGCCAGCAGAGCCTTCGGGACAGGGCACAATGAGCAGTTCTTC. It is translated as CASRAFGTGHNEQFF. Full variable domain (rest looked up from reference TRBV25-1 and TRBJ2-1): EADIYQTPRYLVIGTGKKITLECSQTMGHDKMYWYQQDPGMELHLIHYSYGVNSTEKGDLSSESTVSRIRTEHFPLTLESARPSHTSQYLCASRAFGTGHNEQFFGPGTRLTVL.

This clonotype was counted ten times or more. This chain uses TRBV5-4 with TRBJ2-3, with 7 bases matching TRBD2. The CDR3 runs 14 residues. The V gene end was trimmed by 4 bases and the J gene end by 4 bases; junction bases not matched to a gene: 6. In germline, CDR1 is SGHNT, CDR2 YYREEE (reference sequence). DNA of the CDR3: TGTGCCAGCAGCGCCCCAGCGGGGCCAGATACGCAGTATTTT. It codes for CASSAPAGPDTQYF.

This clonotype was counted only a few times. The chain has TRBV19 and TRBJ2-2; TRBD1 aligns across 9 bases. The CDR3 is made up of 14 amino acids. Trimming cost V 6 bases and J 9 bases; bases outside gene matches: 8. Germline CDR1 LNHDA, CDR2 SQIVND (reference sequence). The DNA for the CDR3 is TGTGCCAGTAGCCCCCGGGACAGGGAGCGGGAGCTGTTTTTT. Its protein is CASSPRDRERELFF.

The table lists this clonotype with many counts. This chain uses TRBV27 with TRBJ1-5; tentatively, D is TRBD1 (5 bases). Germline V gene lookup returns CDR1 MNHEY and CDR2 SMNVEV (reference sequence). Trimming pared 5 bases from V and 0 bases from J, leaving 14 bases between. This CDR3 is 16 amino acids long. The CDR3 region is CASSRAGQYSNQPQHF. The CDR3 bases are TGTGCCAGCAGTAGGGCAGGGCAATATAGCAATCAGCCCCAGCATTTT.

This clonotype was found many times. V and J are TRBV28 and TRBJ2-7, with D possibly called TRBD1 or TRBD2 (5 bases each). Germline loops: CDR1 MDHEN, CDR2 SYDVKM. V lost 6 bases and J 3 bases, leaving 12 bases between the germline ends. The CDR3 totals 13 residues. CDR3 sequence (DNA): TGTGCCAGCAGATTTGGGGGTGGCTACGAGCAGTACTTC. This translates into CASRFGGGYEQYF. Together with reference TRBV28 and TRBJ2-7, the CDR3 gives the full variable domain: DVKVTQSSRYLVKRTGEKVFLECVQDMDHENMFWYRQDPGLGLRLIYFSYDVKMKEKGDIPEGYSVSREKKERFSLILESASTNQTSMYLCASRFGGGYEQYFGPGTRLTVT.

This clonotype was counted at least ten times. The V call is TRBV20-1, the J call TRBJ2-1, with TRBD2 matching over 11 bases. J lost 3 bases, V lost 6 bases, and 7 bases had no gene match. The length of the CDR3 is 15 residues. Per germline, CDR1 DFQATT and CDR2 SNEGSKA (reference sequence). CDR3 bases: TGCAGTGCCGATAGCGGGAGGGCCTTCTACAATGAGCAGTTCTTC. It codes for CSADSGRAFYNEQFF.

This clonotype was seen ten or more times. The chain uses TRBV10-3 and TRBJ1-2; weak D call: TRBD1 (5 bases). CDR1 is ENHRY, CDR2 SYGVKD, per germline. This CDR3 has 13 amino acids. Trimming stripped 8 bases from V and 4 bases from J, with 14 bases between. The CDR3 region has the DNA TGTGCCATCTGGGCTCAGGGAACCTATGGCTACACCTTC. The encoded protein is CAIWAQGTYGYTF.

This clonotype has ten or more counts. The J gene is TRBJ1-1, the V gene TRBV7-2; possibly TRBD1 for D (6 bases). Germline lookup yields CDR1 SGHTA and CDR2 FQGNSA. V shed 5 bases and J shed 3 bases, with 16 bases lying between them. There are 15 residues in the CDR3. The chain's CDR3 is CASSRIRGFYTEAFF. DNA for the CDR3: TGTGCCAGCAGCAGAATCAGGGGTTTTTACACTGAAGCTTTCTTT.

At least ten counts were recorded for this clonotype. This clone may be a read error of a much larger clone one base away. The chain recombines TRBV12-3 or TRBV12-4 with TRBJ2-1; 10 nucleotides align to TRBD2. V shed 6 bases, J shed 12 bases, and the junction held 14 bases outside the gene matches. The length of the CDR3 is 15 residues. The CDR3 DNA is TGTGCCAGCAGCCCCGGGAGCGGGGGGGTCAGGGTGCAGTTCTTC. Encoded protein: CASSPGSGGVRVQFF.